The 18 T cell receptor beta chains in this list originate from one sample, sequenced in a study of cytomegalovirus exposure and HLA in healthy donors. PCR involved 60 Vbeta and 13 Jbeta primers. Using immunoSEQ multiplex PCR, the repertoire was profiled, and TCRdb retains in-frame clones only, with some absent. The repertoire includes about 43,000 clones, roughly 60% of them detected once, and around 13% sits in the top ten. The specimen sequenced was PBMCs. Source of these receptors: a man aged 55 to 70 in good health and CMV-seropositive.

The CDR3 region has the DNA TGTGCCAGCAGCCAAGATGCAGGGGGTATCGAGACCCAGTACTTC. Residues: CASSQDAGGIETQYF. The chain carries TRBV14 and TRBJ2-5; 7 nucleotides match TRBD1. CDR1 is SGHDN and CDR2 is FVKESK in the germline V gene. CDR3 length equals 15 residues. V lost 0 bases and J lost 5; bases outside the gene matches: 6. Looking up the rest from reference TRBV14 and TRBJ2-5 gives the full variable domain: EAGVTQFPSHSVIEKGQTVTLRCDPISGHDNLYWYRRVMGKEIKFLLHFVKESKQDESGMPNNRFLAERTGGTYSTLKVQPAELEDSGVYFCASSQDAGGIETQYFGPGTRLLVL.

The chain carries TRBV28 and TRBJ2-1, with 11 bases aligning to TRBD2. CDR1 and CDR2 (germline): MDHEN, SYDVKM. After removal of 3 bases from V and 5 bases from J, the junction contained 9 bases not matched to a gene. The CDR3 is 17 residues long. CDR3 region: CASSFGSGTSGHNEQFF. DNA for the CDR3: TGTGCCAGCAGTTTCGGATCCGGGACTAGCGGTCACAATGAGCAGTTCTTC.

The rearrangement joins TRBV7-3 to TRBJ2-6, with D perhaps matching TRBD1 (5 bases). The germline V gene has CDR1 SGHTA and CDR2 FQGTGA. V lost 4 bases and J lost 0, with 10 bases in between. The CDR3 runs to 16 residues. The CDR3 is CASSYDRSSGANVLTF. The DNA of the CDR3 is TGTGCCAGCAGCTACGACAGAAGCTCTGGGGCCAACGTCCTGACTTTC.

This clone was detected only a few times. V usage is TRBV15 and J usage is TRBJ2-2; D gene ambiguous. Per germline, CDR1 LNHNV and CDR2 YYDKDF (reference sequence). This CDR3 has 12 residues. V lost 7 bases, J lost 6 bases, and 9 bases lay in between. The CDR3 DNA sequence: TGTGCCACCACTGGCCCTTCCGGGGAGCTGTTTTTT. This encodes CATTGPSGELFF.

This clone has only one observation. The V call is TRBV7-9, the J call TRBJ2-2; the match to TRBD2 covers 12 bases. This CDR3 is built from 15 residues. V lost 6 bases and J lost 5; bases outside the gene matches: 4. Germline V gene lookup returns CDR1 SEHNR and CDR2 FQNEAQ (reference sequence). DNA of the CDR3: TGTGCCAGCAGGAAGACTAGCGGGAGTACCGGGGAGCTGTTTTTT. This gives the protein CASRKTSGSTGELFF. The full variable domain, its missing parts supplied by reference TRBV7-9 and TRBJ2-2, is DTGVSQNPRHKITKRGQNVTFRCDPISEHNRLYWYRQTLGQGPEFLTYFQNEAQLEKSRLLSDRFSAERPKGSFSTLEIQRTEQGDSAMYLCASRKTSGSTGELFFGEGSRLTVL.

The V call is TRBV27, the J call TRBJ1-4; 7 nucleotides agree with TRBD1. CDR1 is MNHEY, CDR2 SMNVEV, per germline (reference sequence). CDR3 size: 15 residues. Trimming took 5 bases from V and 0 from J; bases not matched to a gene: 3. CDR3 in DNA: TGTGCCAGCAGTCTCACAGGGGCAACTAATGAAAAACTGTTTTTT. Amino acids: CASSLTGATNEKLFF.

This clone is labeled medium-sized. This chain's CDR3 is CASSQGVRAGGLDTQYF. CDR3 DNA sequence: TGTGCCAGCAGCCAAGGAGTTCGAGCGGGAGGGCTGGATACGCAGTATTTT. The rearrangement joins TRBV4-2 to TRBJ2-3; TRBD2 agrees at 10 bases. From germline, CDR1 is LGHNA and CDR2 YNFKEQ. The CDR3 covers 17 residues. J was trimmed by 6 bases and V by 1 base; bases with no gene match: 10.

The sample holds one count of this clone. Written as DNA, the CDR3 is TGTGCCAGCAGCCGAGGGACAGGGGGGACTAGCGGAACCTACAATGAGCAGTTCTTC. Its protein product is CASSRGTGGTSGTYNEQFF. The chain uses TRBV7-3 and TRBJ2-1; D may be TRBD1 or TRBD2 (11 bases each). Germline CDR1 SGHTA, CDR2 FQGTGA. CDR3 length equals 19 residues. Trimming took 5 bases from V and 2 from J, leaving 25 bases between them.

The rearrangement links TRBV28 to TRBJ1-4, with D maybe TRBD1 (5 bases). The germline gives CDR1 MDHEN, CDR2 SYDVKM. The CDR3 extends over 13 amino acids. V was pared by 9 bases and J by 4 bases, with 12 bases between. CDR3 sequence (DNA): TGTGCCAGTAGGTCGGGGGGTAATGAAAAACTGTTTTTT. Translated, it gives CASRSGGNEKLFF.

The genes are TRBV5-1 and TRBJ2-3, with D possibly TRBD1 on 5 matching bases. The CDR3 runs 14 residues. The germline gives CDR1 SGHRS, CDR2 YFSETQ. The V gene lost 4 bases and the J gene lost 0 bases, with 9 bases spanning the gap. The CDR3 sequence is CASSQTASTDTQYF. The DNA of the CDR3 is TGCGCCAGCAGCCAGACAGCTAGCACAGATACGCAGTATTTT.

The CDR3 nucleotides are TGTGCCAGCAGCCTGACAGGTTCCGAGCAGTACTTC. The encoded protein is CASSLTGSEQYF. The V call is TRBV7-3, the J call TRBJ2-7, with D perhaps TRBD1 (6 bases). This CDR3 has 12 residues. The germline CDR1 and CDR2 sequences are SGHTA and FQGTGA. Trimming left V 5 bases short and J 6 bases short, with 11 bases between.

The V call is TRBV5-1, the J call TRBJ2-2; 9 nucleotides match TRBD1. The length of the CDR3 is 14 residues. J gave up 6 bases and V 1 base, and 1 base lay outside the gene matches. Per germline, CDR1 SGHRS and CDR2 YFSETQ. The CDR3 nucleotides read TGCGCCAGCAGCTTGACAGGGGGCTCCGGGGAGCTGTTTTTT. Amino acid sequence: CASSLTGGSGELFF.

The chain combines TRBV28 with TRBJ1-2, with 8 bases fitting TRBD1. In germline, CDR1 is MDHEN, CDR2 SYDVKM. After removal of 6 bases from V and 4 bases from J, the junction contained 4 bases not matched to a gene. The CDR3 contains 13 residues. CDR3 region: CASRGQGAYGYTF. CDR3 nucleotides: TGTGCCAGCAGAGGGCAGGGGGCCTATGGCTACACCTTC.

This chain joins TRBV7-3 and TRBJ2-6; TRBD1 is a possible D gene (5 bases). CDR1 SGHTA and CDR2 FQGTGA come from the germline V gene. The length of the CDR3 is 14 residues. The V gene lost 8 bases and the J gene lost 0 bases, with 8 bases spanning the gap. The CDR3 sequence is CASGAASGANVLTF. For the CDR3, the DNA is TGTGCCAGCGGGGCGGCCTCTGGGGCCAACGTCCTGACTTTC.

The chain links TRBV2 to TRBJ1-2; D gene unclear. V was shortened by 6 bases and J by 8 bases, with 16 bases between the two germline ends. Germline CDR1 is SNHLY and CDR2 is FYNNEI. The CDR3 is 13 amino acids. CDR3 loop: CASRERRGEGYTF. The CDR3 coding sequence is TGTGCCAGCAGGGAGAGGCGGGGTGAGGGCTACACCTTC.

The gene calls are TRBV29-1 and TRBJ2-5, with a possible D match to TRBD2 (5 bases). The DNA end is a closer match to TRBJ2-7, so the J assignment may be wrong. CDR1 and CDR2 from the germline V gene are SQVTM and ANQGSEA. This CDR3 is built from 13 residues. The CDR3 bases are TGCAGCGTCCTCTTGGACTCTTCCTACGAGCAGTACTTC. This encodes CSVLLDSSYEQYF.

The chain employs TRBV5-1 and TRBJ2-1; D is uncertain. V was cut by 0 bases and J by 0 bases, with 7 bases left in between. CDR3 length: 15 amino acids. Germline values: CDR1 SGHRS, CDR2 YFSETQ. CDR3: CASSLGDSSYNEQFF. The CDR3 bases are TGCGCCAGCAGCTTGGGCGATAGCTCCTACAATGAGCAGTTCTTC. The whole variable domain, filled in from reference TRBV5-1 and TRBJ2-1, reads KAGVTQTPRYLIKTRGQQVTLSCSPISGHRSVSWYQQTPGQGLQFLFEYFSETQRNKGNFPGRFSGRQFSNSRSEMNVSTLELGDSALYLCASSLGDSSYNEQFFGPGTRLTVL.

The rearrangement uses TRBV11-2 and TRBJ2-1; TRBD2 matches 8 bases. This CDR3 is built from 17 residues. Germline CDR1 and CDR2: SGHAT and FQNNGV. The V segment lost 5 bases and the J segment 2 bases; nucleotides outside the gene matches: 11. The CDR3 sequence: CASSPHPSGSTYNEQFF. CDR3 DNA: TGTGCCAGCAGCCCCCACCCCAGCGGGAGCACCTACAATGAGCAGTTCTTC.